This TCR beta chain emerged from a study of identifying expanded T cells in peripheral blood. Sequenced by immunoSEQ multiplex PCR; TCRdb stores in-frame clones only, minus some. The table has 84,000 or so clones, 89% seen once. This CDR3 region has 13 residues. Trimming took off 6 bases at V and 5 bases at J, with 12 bases between the two ends. CDR1 and CDR2 (germline): SEHNR, FQNEAQ (reference sequence). The gene calls are TRBV7-9 and TRBJ2-3, with D possibly TRBD2 on 5 matching bases. Sample: blood. This clonotype was obtained from a person aged 18 to 70 in good health. The CDR3 nucleotides read TGTGCCAGCAGTAAAGATCGGGGAGATACGCAGTATTTT. It translates to CASSKDRGDTQYF. Looking up the rest from reference TRBV7-9 and TRBJ2-3 gives the full variable domain: DTGVSQNPRHKITKRGQNVTFRCDPISEHNRLYWYRQTLGQGPEFLTYFQNEAQLEKSRLLSDRFSAERPKGSFSTLEIQRTEQGDSAMYLCASSKDRGDTQYFGPGTRLTVL.